The 27 T cell receptor beta chains listed next were all sequenced from one sample in a study of blood T cell repertoires in COVID-19. The protocol was immunoSEQ multiplex PCR, while the TCRdb copy is restricted to in-frame clones and leaves out a portion. The sample consists of approximately 140,000 clones, about 87% of them appearing once. Specimen: peripheral blood. The receptor set was obtained from a woman between 35 and 50 years old with acute or convalescent COVID-19.

The genes are TRBV12-5 and TRBJ1-1; the D gene is possibly TRBD1 (5 bases). Germline V lookup: CDR1 LGHNT, CDR2 FRNRAP. This CDR3 has 13 amino acids. Trimming removed 6 bases from V and 4 bases from J, with 12 bases in between. The CDR3 bases are TGTGCTAGTGGCTATGGGGGGGTCACTGAAGCTTTCTTT. Protein sequence: CASGYGGVTEAFF.

V is TRBV11-3 and J is TRBJ2-7; the match to TRBD1 covers 9 bases. Germline values: CDR1 SGHNT, CDR2 YENEEA. V lost 4 bases and J lost 2; bases outside the gene matches: 3. The length of the CDR3 is 14 residues. CDR3 bases: TGTGCCAGCAGCTGGGGACAGGGTCCCTACGAGCAGTACTTC. Translating gives CASSWGQGPYEQYF.

The chain recombines TRBV5-1 with TRBJ2-2; 8 nucleotides line up with TRBD1. The CDR3 length is 14 residues. Germline-derived CDR1 and CDR2 are SGHRS and YFSETQ. The V gene end was trimmed by 6 bases and the J gene end by 6 bases; junction bases not matched to a gene: 7. The CDR3: CASTRRGRPGELFF. CDR3 bases: TGCGCCAGCACTCGCAGGGGGCGCCCCGGGGAGCTGTTTTTT. Complete variable domain (other parts from reference TRBV5-1 and TRBJ2-2): KAGVTQTPRYLIKTRGQQVTLSCSPISGHRSVSWYQQTPGQGLQFLFEYFSETQRNKGNFPGRFSGRQFSNSRSEMNVSTLELGDSALYLCASTRRGRPGELFFGEGSRLTVL.

The chain links TRBV4-1 to TRBJ1-6; D remains ambiguous. Trimming pared 3 bases from V and 8 bases from J, leaving 17 bases between. The germline gives CDR1 MGHRA, CDR2 YSYEKL. There are 16 residues in the CDR3. CDR3 protein: CASSQDLTPLYSPLHF. The DNA for the CDR3 is TGCGCCAGCAGCCAGGACTTGACACCTCTATATTCACCCCTCCACTTT.

This clone appeared a single time. The chain combines TRBV7-9 with TRBJ2-7; 14 nucleotides line up with TRBD2. Per the germline V gene, CDR1 is SEHNR and CDR2 is FQNEAQ (reference sequence). This CDR3 contains 15 residues. V gave up 6 bases and J gave up 5 bases; unmatched junction bases: 6. Written as DNA, the CDR3 is TGTGCCAGCAGTAGACTAGCGGGAGGGTCCAACGAGCAGTACTTC. It specifies CASSRLAGGSNEQYF.

This clone was seen a single time. The gene calls are TRBV13 and TRBJ1-4; 10 positions match TRBD1. Germline V CDR1 and CDR2: PRHDT, FYEKMQ (reference sequence). V lost 4 bases, J lost 8 bases, and 10 bases stayed unmatched. CDR3 length equals 16 residues. The CDR3 DNA follows: TGTGCCAGCAGCTCGTCAATGGACAGGGGGAGCGAAAAACTGTTTTTT. Translation gives CASSSSMDRGSEKLFF.

This chain links TRBV6-2 or TRBV6-3 with TRBJ2-5; TRBD2 is a possible D gene (5 bases). The length of the CDR3 is 16 residues. Germline values: CDR1 MNHEY, CDR2 SVGEGT. Between the trimmed V and J ends, which lost 0 bases and 1 base, there was a span of 12 bases. In DNA form, the CDR3 reads TGTGCCAGCAGTTACTCGAAACGGGATCCCCAAGAGACCCAGTACTTC. Translated, it gives CASSYSKRDPQETQYF.

The gene calls are TRBV7-9 and TRBJ1-6; D ambiguous. This CDR3 has 13 residues. In germline, CDR1 is SEHNR, CDR2 FQNEAQ (reference sequence). V lost 2 bases and J lost 5, with 4 bases in between. For the CDR3, the DNA is TGTGCCAGCAGCTTAACGGATAATTCACCCCTCCACTTT. As protein: CASSLTDNSPLHF.

The chain combines TRBV6-5 with TRBJ1-1; 7 nucleotides line up with TRBD1. Germline V gene lookup returns CDR1 MNHEY and CDR2 SVGAGI. The CDR3 covers 14 residues. V lost 5 bases, J lost 4 bases, and 7 bases stayed unmatched. DNA for the CDR3: TGTGCCAGCAGTCAATTAGGGGGCAGCACTGAAGCTTTCTTT. This codes for CASSQLGGSTEAFF.

This clone was recorded once. The chain joins TRBV7-2 to TRBJ2-7; possibly TRBD1 for D (6 bases). The CDR3 covers 15 residues. The germline gives CDR1 SGHTA, CDR2 FQGNSA. Trimming took 2 bases from V and 2 from J, leaving 13 bases between them. The chain's CDR3 is CASSLQGISPYEQYF. The CDR3 DNA sequence: TGTGCCAGCAGCTTACAGGGGATAAGCCCCTACGAGCAGTACTTC.

V is TRBV28 and J is TRBJ1-1, with D possibly being TRBD1 (5 bases). V was cut by 10 bases and J by 0 bases, with 24 bases left in between. The CDR3 covers 17 residues. CDR1 and CDR2 (germline): MDHEN, SYDVKM. CDR3 coding DNA: TGTGCCACCTCTTTTATGGGGGGGGTTCTAATGAACACTGAAGCTTTCTTT. Its protein is CATSFMGGVLMNTEAFF.

This clone was observed once. The chain joins TRBV9 to TRBJ2-7; a weak D match, TRBD1 (5 bases). Germline-derived CDR1 and CDR2 are SGDLS and YYNGEE. The CDR3 is made up of 13 amino acids. V shed 0 bases and J shed 5 bases, with 9 bases lying between them. CDR3 sequence: CASSVGGRDEQYF. The CDR3 DNA sequence: TGTGCCAGCAGCGTAGGAGGCAGGGACGAGCAGTACTTC.

The V gene is TRBV7-2, the J gene TRBJ2-1; 15 positions agree with TRBD2. V was clipped by 5 bases and J by 6 bases; unmatched bases: 2. The germline gives CDR1 SGHTA, CDR2 FQGNSA. The CDR3 totals 15 residues. In DNA form, the CDR3 reads TGTGCCAGCAGCACGGGACTAGCGGGGGGCAATGAGCAGTTCTTC. Protein sequence: CASSTGLAGGNEQFF.

V gene TRBV7-9 combines with J gene TRBJ1-1; D unclear. Trimming removed 2 bases at V and 8 bases at J, with 12 bases between. In germline, CDR1 is SEHNR, CDR2 FQNEAQ (reference sequence). This CDR3 is built from 13 residues. CDR3 nucleotide sequence: TGTGCCAGCAGCTTAACATTGGGAGACGAAGCTTTCTTT. The encoded protein is CASSLTLGDEAFF.

The gene calls are TRBV25-1 and TRBJ1-6; 8 bases line up with TRBD1. V lost 4 bases, J lost 14 bases, and 10 bases stayed unmatched. CDR1 is MGHDK and CDR2 is SYGVNS in the germline V gene. This CDR3 spans 14 amino acids. The CDR3 sequence is CASSGGQVAKTLHF. DNA of the CDR3: TGTGCCAGCAGTGGGGGACAGGTCGCGAAAACCCTCCACTTT.

The J gene is TRBJ1-4, the V gene TRBV6-5; 7 positions match TRBD1. Trimming cost V 6 bases and J 4 bases; bases outside gene matches: 8. This CDR3 has 15 amino acids. From germline, CDR1 is MNHEY and CDR2 SVGAGI. Written as DNA, the CDR3 is TGTGCCAGCAGCTCGGCGGGACAGCGTAATGAAAAACTGTTTTTT. Protein sequence: CASSSAGQRNEKLFF.

This rearrangement joins TRBV7-3 to TRBJ2-3, with 12 positions matching TRBD2. V shed 1 base and J 5 bases; nucleotides not matched to a gene: 13. CDR1 and CDR2 from the germline V gene are SGHTA and FQGTGA. CDR3 size: 19 residues. The CDR3, as DNA: TGTGCCAGCAGCTTAAGTCCGGCGACTAGCGGGAGTTACCAAGATACGCAGTATTTT. It translates to CASSLSPATSGSYQDTQYF. The whole variable domain, remainder taken from reference TRBV7-3 and TRBJ2-3, is GAGVSQTPSNKVTEKGKYVELRCDPISGHTALYWYRQSLGQGPEFLIYFQGTGAADDSGLPNDRFFAVRPEGSVSTLKIQRTERGDSAVYLCASSLSPATSGSYQDTQYFGPGTRLTVL.

The gene calls are TRBV29-1 and TRBJ1-1; 7 bases align to TRBD1. Looked up from germline, CDR1 is SQVTM and CDR2 is ANQGSEA. The junction had 7 bases not matched to a gene; V was cut back by 6 bases and J by 0 bases. The CDR3 covers 14 residues. In DNA form, the CDR3 reads TGCAGCGTGGGACAGTACCGTTTGAACACTGAAGCTTTCTTT. It encodes CSVGQYRLNTEAFF.

The V call is TRBV6-2 or TRBV6-3, the J call TRBJ2-2; 10 bases agree with TRBD1. From germline, CDR1 is MNHEY and CDR2 SVGEGT. V shed 4 bases and J 2 bases; nucleotides not matched to a gene: 4. There are 16 residues in the CDR3. As DNA, the CDR3 is TGTGCCAGCAGTTTAGGGACAGGGGCTAACACCGGGGAGCTGTTTTTT. Translated: CASSLGTGANTGELFF.

The V gene is TRBV7-2, the J gene TRBJ1-2; 7 bases are a match to TRBD1. Germline V CDR1 and CDR2: SGHTA, FQGNSA. CDR3 size: 14 residues. The V gene end was trimmed by 0 bases and the J gene end by 3 bases; junction bases not matched to a gene: 1. CDR3 sequence: CASSLAQGDYGYTF. CDR3 bases: TGTGCCAGCAGCTTAGCTCAGGGGGACTATGGCTACACCTTC. Full variable domain (outside the CDR3, taken from reference TRBV7-2 and TRBJ1-2): GAGVSQSPSNKVTEKGKDVELRCDPISGHTALYWYRQSLGQGLEFLIYFQGNSAPDKSGLPSDRFSAERTGGSVSTLTIQRTQQEDSAVYLCASSLAQGDYGYTFGSGTRLTVV.

The V and J genes are TRBV29-1 and TRBJ1-2; D gene ambiguous. Between the trimmed V and J ends, which lost 7 bases and 3 bases, there was a span of 12 bases. The CDR3 contains 12 residues. In germline, CDR1 is SQVTM, CDR2 ANQGSEA. CDR3: CSAGSGHYGYTF. CDR3 sequence (DNA): TGCAGCGCAGGATCAGGCCACTATGGCTACACCTTC.

The chain uses TRBV3-1 (or the pseudogene TRBV3-2) and TRBJ1-4; D unresolved. From germline, CDR1 is LGHDT and CDR2 YNNKEL (reference sequence). The CDR3 contains 15 residues. Between the trimmed V and J ends, which lost 0 bases and 4 bases, there was a span of 9 bases. This CDR3 is CASSQDGQLNEKLFF. The CDR3 DNA sequence: TGTGCCAGCAGCCAAGATGGGCAGCTTAATGAAAAACTGTTTTTT.

CDR3 DNA: TGTGCCAGCAGCTTAGTACAGGGAGTGAGTCAGCCCCAGCATTTT. Encoded protein: CASSLVQGVSQPQHF. The V gene is TRBV7-2, the J gene TRBJ1-5; D is perhaps TRBD1 (6 bases). Germline assignment: CDR1 SGHTA and CDR2 FQGNSA. The V gene lost 1 base and the J gene lost 6 bases, with 13 bases spanning the gap. The length of the CDR3 is 15 residues.

CDR3 sequence reads: CASSGRGRNTGELFF. The CDR3, as DNA: TGTGCCAGCAGTGGAAGGGGGAGGAACACCGGGGAGCTGTTTTTT. The chain uses TRBV2 and TRBJ2-2; maybe TRBD1 (6 bases). Germline CDR1 SNHLY, CDR2 FYNNEI. This CDR3 comprises 15 residues. Between the trimmed V and J ends, which lost 4 bases and 1 base, there was a span of 10 bases. The full variable domain, its missing parts supplied by reference TRBV2 and TRBJ2-2, is EPEVTQTPSHQVTQMGQEVILRCVPISNHLYFYWYRQILGQKVEFLVSFYNNEISEKSEIFDDQFSVERPDGSNFTLKIRSTKLEDSAMYFCASSGRGRNTGELFFGEGSRLTVL.

The V and J genes are TRBV20-1 and TRBJ2-5; 13 positions agree with TRBD2. The germline gives CDR1 DFQATT, CDR2 SNEGSKA (reference sequence). Unmatched junction bases numbered 5, after V lost 3 bases and J lost 4 bases. This CDR3 region has 15 residues. In DNA form, the CDR3 reads TGCAGTGCTAGTGTTGGGACTAGCGGGGTAGAGACCCAGTACTTC. Translating it yields CSASVGTSGVETQYF.

The chain links TRBV7-2 to TRBJ2-7; 10 bases are a match to TRBD1. J lost 2 bases, V lost 5 bases, and 9 bases had no gene match. The CDR3 runs 16 residues. Germline V CDR1 and CDR2: SGHTA, FQGNSA. This CDR3 reads CASSQRRTGGPYEQYF. DNA for the CDR3: TGTGCCAGCAGCCAGCGACGGACAGGGGGGCCCTACGAGCAGTACTTC. The entire variable domain, with the rest obtained from reference TRBV7-2 and TRBJ2-7, is as follows: GAGVSQSPSNKVTEKGKDVELRCDPISGHTALYWYRQSLGQGLEFLIYFQGNSAPDKSGLPSDRFSAERTGGSVSTLTIQRTQQEDSAVYLCASSQRRTGGPYEQYFGPGTRLTVT.

The chain joins TRBV7-9 to TRBJ1-4; TRBD1 agrees at 10 bases. Germline V gene data show CDR1 as SEHNR and CDR2 as FQNEAQ (reference sequence). CDR3 size: 15 residues. V shed 5 bases and J 8 bases; nucleotides not matched to a gene: 8. The CDR3 DNA reads TGTGCCAGCAGCGAGGCGGGGACAGGGGACGAAAAACTGTTTTTT. Its protein product is CASSEAGTGDEKLFF.